This T cell receptor beta chain was profiled in a study of blood T cell repertoires in COVID-19. Study-level information: Samples came from the United States, Italy and Spain, spanning acute and convalescent COVID-19. PBMCs, B-cell-depleted T cells, or T cells provided the cDNA or gDNA that made up the material.

The table came from immunoSEQ multiplex PCR; TCRdb's copy has only in-frame clones and leaves some out. The sample contains more than 75,000 clones, 75% to 90% of which appear only once. Per germline, CDR1 MGHRA and CDR2 YSYEKL. Trimming took off 1 base at V and 4 bases at J, with 10 bases between the two ends. There are 14 residues in the CDR3. The source material was peripheral blood. This receptor was taken from a man of 80 years or more with active or convalescent COVID-19. J is TRBJ2-5 and V is TRBV4-1; D is uncertain. The DNA for the CDR3 is TGCGCCAGCAGCCAAGGTCGGGTTGGAGAGACCCAGTACTTC. It specifies CASSQGRVGETQYF.